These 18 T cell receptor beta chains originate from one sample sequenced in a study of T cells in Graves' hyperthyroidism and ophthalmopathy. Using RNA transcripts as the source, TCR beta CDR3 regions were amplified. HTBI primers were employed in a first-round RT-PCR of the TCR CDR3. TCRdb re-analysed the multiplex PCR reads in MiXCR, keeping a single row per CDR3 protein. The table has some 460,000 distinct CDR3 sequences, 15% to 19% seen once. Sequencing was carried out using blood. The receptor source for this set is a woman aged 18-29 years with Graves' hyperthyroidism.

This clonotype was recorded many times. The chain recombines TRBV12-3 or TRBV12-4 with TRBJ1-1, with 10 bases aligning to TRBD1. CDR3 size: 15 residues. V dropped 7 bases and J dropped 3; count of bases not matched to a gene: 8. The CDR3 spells CASTPGQGTYTEAFF. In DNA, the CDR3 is TGTGCCAGCACTCCGGGACAGGGGACATACACTGAAGCTTTCTTT.

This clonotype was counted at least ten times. The CDR3 reads CASSHNRQNEQFF. The CDR3 DNA sequence: TGTGCCAGCAGCCATAACCGCCAGAATGAGCAGTTCTTC. The chain has TRBV7-2 and TRBJ2-1; no clear D gene. This CDR3 spans 13 amino acids. Germline V gene lookup returns CDR1 SGHTA and CDR2 FQGNSA. Trimming removed 5 bases from V and 7 bases from J, with 12 bases in between.

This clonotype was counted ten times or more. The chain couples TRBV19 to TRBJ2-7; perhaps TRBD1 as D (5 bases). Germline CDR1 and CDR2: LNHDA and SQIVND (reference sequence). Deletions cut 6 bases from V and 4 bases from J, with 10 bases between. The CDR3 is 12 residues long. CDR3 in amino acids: CASSQTGYEQYF. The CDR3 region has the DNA TGTGCCAGTAGCCAAACAGGTTACGAGCAGTACTTC.

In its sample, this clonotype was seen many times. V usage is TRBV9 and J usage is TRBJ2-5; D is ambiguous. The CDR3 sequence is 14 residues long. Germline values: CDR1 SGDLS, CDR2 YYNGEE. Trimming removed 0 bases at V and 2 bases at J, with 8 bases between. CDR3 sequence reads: CASSVAGAQETQYF. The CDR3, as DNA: TGTGCCAGCAGCGTAGCTGGAGCTCAAGAGACCCAGTACTTC.

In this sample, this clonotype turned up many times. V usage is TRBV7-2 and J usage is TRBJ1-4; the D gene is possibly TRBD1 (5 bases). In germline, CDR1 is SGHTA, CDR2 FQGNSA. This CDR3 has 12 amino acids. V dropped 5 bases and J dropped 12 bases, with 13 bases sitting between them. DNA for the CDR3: TGTGCCAGCAGCCAGGCGGGACTTCAACTGTTTTTT. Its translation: CASSQAGLQLFF. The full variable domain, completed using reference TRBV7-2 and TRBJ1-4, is GAGVSQSPSNKVTEKGKDVELRCDPISGHTALYWYRQSLGQGLEFLIYFQGNSAPDKSGLPSDRFSAERTGGSVSTLTIQRTQQEDSAVYLCASSQAGLQLFFGSGTQLSVL.

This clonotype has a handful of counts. The DNA of the CDR3 is TGCAGTGGTCTCGGGACAGGCGAAGAGACCCAGTACTTC. It translates to CSGLGTGEETQYF. The chain has TRBV20-1 and TRBJ2-5, with TRBD1 matching over 8 bases. Germline V gene data show CDR1 as DFQATT and CDR2 as SNEGSKA (reference sequence). CDR3 length: 13 residues. Germline trimming cut 7 bases from V and 3 bases from J; bases unmatched to any gene: 7.

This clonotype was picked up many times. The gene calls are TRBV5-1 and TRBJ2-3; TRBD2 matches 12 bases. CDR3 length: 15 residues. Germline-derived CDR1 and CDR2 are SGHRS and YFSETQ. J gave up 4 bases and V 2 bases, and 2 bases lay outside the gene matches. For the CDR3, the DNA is TGCGCCAGCAGCTTTACTAGCGGGGGGTCAGATACGCAGTATTTT. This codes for CASSFTSGGSDTQYF.

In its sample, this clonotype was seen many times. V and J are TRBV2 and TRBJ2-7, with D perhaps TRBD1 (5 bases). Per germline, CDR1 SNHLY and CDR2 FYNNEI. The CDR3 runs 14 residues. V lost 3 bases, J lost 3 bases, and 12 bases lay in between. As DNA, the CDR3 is TGTGCCAGCAGTGAGCGGCAGGGCCTCTACGAGCAGTACTTC. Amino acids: CASSERQGLYEQYF.

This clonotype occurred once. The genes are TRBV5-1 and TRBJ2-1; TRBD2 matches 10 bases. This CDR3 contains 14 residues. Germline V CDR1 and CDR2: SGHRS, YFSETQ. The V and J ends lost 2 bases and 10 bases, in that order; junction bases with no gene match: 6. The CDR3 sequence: CASSFTSGKSEQFF. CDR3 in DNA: TGCGCCAGCAGCTTTACTAGCGGGAAAAGCGAGCAGTTCTTC.

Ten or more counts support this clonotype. The CDR3 DNA sequence: TGTGCCAGCTTTCAAACCCCAGGGGCGGTCGACACAGATACGCAGTATTTT. It translates to CASFQTPGAVDTDTQYF. The rearrangement joins TRBV7-9 to TRBJ2-3; D may be TRBD1 (6 bases). Germline CDR1 is SEHNR and CDR2 is FQNEAQ (reference sequence). V was trimmed by 8 bases and J by 2 bases, leaving 23 bases between them. This CDR3 spans 17 amino acids.

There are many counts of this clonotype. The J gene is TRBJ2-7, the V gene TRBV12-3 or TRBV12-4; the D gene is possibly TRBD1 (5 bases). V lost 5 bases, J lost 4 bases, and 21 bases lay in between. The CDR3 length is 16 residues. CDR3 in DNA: TGTGCCAGCAGTCGCCTATTGACAGTCGCTCAATACGAGCAGTACTTC. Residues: CASSRLLTVAQYEQYF.

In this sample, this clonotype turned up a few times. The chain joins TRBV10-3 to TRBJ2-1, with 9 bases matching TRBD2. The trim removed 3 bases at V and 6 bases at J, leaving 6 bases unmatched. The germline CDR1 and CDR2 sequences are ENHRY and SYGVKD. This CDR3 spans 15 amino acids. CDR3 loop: CAISDRLAGRNEQFF. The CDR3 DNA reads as TGTGCCATCAGTGATAGGCTAGCGGGACGCAATGAGCAGTTCTTC.

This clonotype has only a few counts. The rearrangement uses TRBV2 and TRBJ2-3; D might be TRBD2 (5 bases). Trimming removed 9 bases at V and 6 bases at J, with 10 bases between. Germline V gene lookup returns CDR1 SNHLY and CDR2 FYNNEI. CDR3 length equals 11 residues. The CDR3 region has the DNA TGTGCCAGTAAACGGAGGGATACGCAGTATTTT. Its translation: CASKRRDTQYF.

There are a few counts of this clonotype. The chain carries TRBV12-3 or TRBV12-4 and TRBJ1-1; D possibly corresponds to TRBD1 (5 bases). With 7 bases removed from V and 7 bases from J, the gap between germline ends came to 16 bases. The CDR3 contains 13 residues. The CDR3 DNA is TGTGCCAGCACCCCTAATATGCAGGGTGAAGCTTTCTTT. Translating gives CASTPNMQGEAFF.

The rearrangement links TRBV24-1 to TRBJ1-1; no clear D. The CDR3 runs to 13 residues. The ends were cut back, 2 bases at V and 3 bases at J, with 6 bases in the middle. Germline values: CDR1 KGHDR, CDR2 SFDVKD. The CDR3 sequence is CATSDSGHTEAFF. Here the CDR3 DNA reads TGTGCCACCAGTGATTCCGGACACACTGAAGCTTTCTTT.

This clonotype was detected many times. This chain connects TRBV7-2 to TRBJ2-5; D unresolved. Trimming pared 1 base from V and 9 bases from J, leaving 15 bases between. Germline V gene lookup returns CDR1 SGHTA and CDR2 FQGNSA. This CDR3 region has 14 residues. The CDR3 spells CASSLDYPVGSQYF. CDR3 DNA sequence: TGTGCCAGCAGCTTAGACTACCCTGTAGGGTCCCAGTACTTC.

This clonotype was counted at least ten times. The CDR3 loop reads CASKSSYTDTQYF. DNA of the CDR3: TGTGCCAGCAAAAGTTCTTACACAGATACGCAGTATTTT. The chain combines TRBV27 with TRBJ2-3; D gene ambiguous. Germline V gene lookup returns CDR1 MNHEY and CDR2 SMNVEV (reference sequence). Deletions cut 7 bases from V and 2 bases from J, with 10 bases between. The CDR3 sequence is 13 residues long.

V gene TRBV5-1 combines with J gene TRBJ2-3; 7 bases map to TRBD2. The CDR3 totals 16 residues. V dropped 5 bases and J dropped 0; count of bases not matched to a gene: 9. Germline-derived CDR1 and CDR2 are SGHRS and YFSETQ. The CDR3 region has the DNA TGCGCCAGCAGTGCCCCAACTAGCGAGAGCACAGATACGCAGTATTTT. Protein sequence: CASSAPTSESTDTQYF.